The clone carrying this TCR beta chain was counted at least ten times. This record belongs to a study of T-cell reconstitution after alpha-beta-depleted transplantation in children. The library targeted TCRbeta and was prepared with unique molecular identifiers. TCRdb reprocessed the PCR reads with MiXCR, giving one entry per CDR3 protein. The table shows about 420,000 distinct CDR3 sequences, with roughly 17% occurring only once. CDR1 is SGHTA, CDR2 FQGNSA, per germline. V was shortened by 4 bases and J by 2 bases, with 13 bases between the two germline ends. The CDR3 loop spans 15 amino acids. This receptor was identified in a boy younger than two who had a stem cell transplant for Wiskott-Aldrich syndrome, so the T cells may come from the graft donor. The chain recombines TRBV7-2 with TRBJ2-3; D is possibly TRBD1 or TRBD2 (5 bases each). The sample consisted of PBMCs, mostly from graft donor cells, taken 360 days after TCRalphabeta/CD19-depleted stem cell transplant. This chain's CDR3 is CASSSWDPYTDTQYF. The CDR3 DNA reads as TGTGCCAGCAGCTCTTGGGACCCCTACACAGATACGCAGTATTTT.